The 12 T cell receptor beta chains given below trace back to one sample, sequenced in a study of technical replicates of blood from a few donors. Measured with immunoSEQ multiplex PCR; TCRdb has only the in-frame clones, and not every one. The repertoire holds tens of thousands of clones, with more than 85% as singletons. The material sequenced was PBMCs. Receptor source: a human donor in good health. Some clones in this sample may be carry-over from other donors' samples.

V gene TRBV12-5 combines with J gene TRBJ2-1; 7 bases are shared with TRBD2. The ends lost 3 bases at V and 5 bases at J; junction bases unmatched: 4. The CDR3 is 14 residues long. The germline V gene encodes CDR1 LGHNT and CDR2 FRNRAP. CDR3 residues: CASGFPSGDNEQFF. The CDR3 nucleotides are TGTGCTAGTGGTTTTCCTAGCGGCGACAATGAGCAGTTCTTC.

The rearrangement uses TRBV10-1 and TRBJ2-7, with D uncertain. Germline CDR1 reads WNHNN; CDR2 reads SYGVQD (reference sequence). The germline V and J ends were trimmed by 3 bases and 3 bases, with 9 bases remaining between them. This CDR3 is built from 13 residues. Here the CDR3 DNA reads TGCGCCAGCAGTGAATTTGGCGGCTACGAGCAGTACTTC. Translated, it gives CASSEFGGYEQYF.

The V gene is TRBV12-5, the J gene TRBJ2-1; possibly TRBD1 for D (6 bases). There are 13 residues in the CDR3. CDR1 and CDR2 from the germline V gene are LGHNT and FRNRAP. Trimming left V 5 bases short and J 5 bases short, with 10 bases between. DNA of the CDR3: TGTGCTAGTGGTGGTTGGGACAACAATGAGCAGTTCTTC. Translating gives CASGGWDNNEQFF.

The chain has TRBV30 and TRBJ1-6; weak D call: TRBD1 (5 bases). Germline loops: CDR1 GTSNPN, CDR2 SVGIG (reference sequence). The V end lost 1 base, the J end lost 7 bases, and 14 bases lay between the germline ends. The CDR3 is 15 residues long. The CDR3 here is CAWSATASRNSPLHF. DNA for the CDR3: TGTGCCTGGAGTGCGACAGCCTCGCGGAATTCACCCCTCCACTTT.

The rearrangement links TRBV7-2 to TRBJ2-5; 7 bases are a match to TRBD2. This CDR3 region has 17 residues. J was trimmed by 6 bases and V by 1 base; bases with no gene match: 14. Germline-derived CDR1 and CDR2 are SGHTA and FQGNSA. The CDR3 protein is CASSLERERGRDKTQYF. The CDR3 DNA sequence: TGTGCCAGCAGCTTAGAGAGGGAACGCGGGAGAGACAAGACCCAGTACTTC.

V and J are TRBV29-1 and TRBJ1-2, with D unclear. Per germline, CDR1 SQVTM and CDR2 ANQGSEA. V lost 2 bases and J lost 8, with 15 bases in between. The CDR3 spans 13 residues. The CDR3 is CSVEFRYYLGYTF. The DNA for the CDR3 is TGCAGCGTTGAATTCCGATACTATCTCGGCTACACCTTC.

This chain uses TRBV7-3 with TRBJ2-3; 8 bases fit TRBD2. Losses at the gene ends were 6 bases for V and 5 bases for J; bases not matched to a gene: 7. The CDR3 is 14 residues long. Germline V CDR1 and CDR2: SGHTA, FQGTGA. CDR3 sequence reads: CASRLRGGGDTQYF. The CDR3 nucleotides are TGTGCCAGCAGACTCCGGGGGGGTGGAGATACGCAGTATTTT.

The chain couples TRBV7-2 to TRBJ2-7; 8 bases are a match to TRBD1. J was trimmed by 7 bases and V by 2 bases; bases with no gene match: 7. In germline, CDR1 is SGHTA, CDR2 FQGNSA. CDR3 length: 14 amino acids. CDR3 coding DNA: TGTGCCAGCAGCTTACCAGGGGGCGCGGGGGAGCAGTACTTC. Translated: CASSLPGGAGEQYF.

The chain combines TRBV5-1 with TRBJ2-7; D possibly corresponds to TRBD1 (6 bases). Between the trimmed V and J ends, which lost 3 bases and 4 bases, there was a span of 11 bases. CDR1 is SGHRS, CDR2 YFSETQ, per germline. The CDR3 is 13 residues long. The CDR3 DNA is TGCGCCAGCAGCTACGGGACATCGTACGAGCAGTACTTC. This gives the protein CASSYGTSYEQYF.

The V gene is TRBV4-3, the J gene TRBJ1-4, with 10 bases aligning to TRBD1. The CDR3 has 17 amino acids. V shed 4 bases and J 7 bases; nucleotides not matched to a gene: 12. Per the germline V gene, CDR1 is LGHNA and CDR2 is YSLEER. The CDR3 loop is CASSPRDRGLSGEKLFF. CDR3 coding DNA: TGCGCCAGCAGCCCCCGGGACAGGGGATTGAGTGGTGAAAAACTGTTTTTT.

This chain uses TRBV11-2 with TRBJ2-1, with 7 bases aligning to TRBD1. The CDR3 totals 13 residues. V lost 3 bases to trimming and J lost 8 bases; unmatched junction nucleotides: 4. Germline V CDR1 and CDR2: SGHAT, FQNNGV. CDR3 protein: CASSFDRADEQFF. For the CDR3, the DNA is TGTGCCAGCAGCTTTGACAGGGCCGATGAGCAGTTCTTC.

This chain links TRBV5-1 with TRBJ2-1; 10 nucleotides line up with TRBD2. Losses at the gene ends were 4 bases for V and 10 bases for J; bases not matched to a gene: 14. Germline V gene data show CDR1 as SGHRS and CDR2 as YFSETQ. The CDR3 consists of 16 residues. CDR3 bases: TGCGCCAGCAGCACCGGAGTAGCGGGGGGCCTTGGCGAGCAGTTCTTC. Its protein is CASSTGVAGGLGEQFF.